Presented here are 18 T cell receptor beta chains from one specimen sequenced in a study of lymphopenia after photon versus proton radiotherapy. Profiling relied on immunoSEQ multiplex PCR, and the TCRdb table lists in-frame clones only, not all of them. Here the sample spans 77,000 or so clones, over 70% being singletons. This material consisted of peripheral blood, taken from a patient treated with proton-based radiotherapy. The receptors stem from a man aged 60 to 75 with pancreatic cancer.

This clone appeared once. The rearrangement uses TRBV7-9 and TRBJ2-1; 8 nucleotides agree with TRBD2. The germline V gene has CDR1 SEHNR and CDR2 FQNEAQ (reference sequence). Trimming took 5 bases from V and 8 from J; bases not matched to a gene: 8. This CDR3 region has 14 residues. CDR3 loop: CASSRSGMGDEQFF. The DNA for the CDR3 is TGTGCCAGCAGCCGTAGCGGGATGGGGGATGAGCAGTTCTTC.

The CDR3 spells CASGAGTSNRVTEAFF. DNA for the CDR3: TGTGCCAGCGGGGCCGGGACATCTAATCGGGTTACTGAAGCTTTCTTT. The chain is built from TRBV27 and TRBJ1-1; D possibly corresponds to TRBD1 (6 bases). The germline gives CDR1 MNHEY, CDR2 SMNVEV (reference sequence). The V end lost 8 bases, the J end lost 5 bases, and 24 bases lay between the germline ends. The CDR3 runs 16 residues.

Here the CDR3 DNA reads TGTGCCAGCAGCTCTCCGTGGACTAGCGGGCCCTCCTCGAACACCGGGGAGCTGTTTTTT. This codes for CASSSPWTSGPSSNTGELFF. The chain joins TRBV9 to TRBJ2-2; 11 bases align to TRBD2. This CDR3 spans 20 amino acids. Trimming at V came to 4 bases and at J to 0 bases, leaving 14 bases not matched to a gene. Germline V CDR1 and CDR2: SGDLS, YYNGEE.

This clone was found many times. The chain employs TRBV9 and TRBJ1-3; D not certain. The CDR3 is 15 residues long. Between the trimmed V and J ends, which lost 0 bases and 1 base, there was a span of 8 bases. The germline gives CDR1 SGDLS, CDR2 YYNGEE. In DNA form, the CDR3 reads TGTGCCAGCAGCGTAGATGGTACATCTGGAAACACCATATATTTT. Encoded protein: CASSVDGTSGNTIYF.

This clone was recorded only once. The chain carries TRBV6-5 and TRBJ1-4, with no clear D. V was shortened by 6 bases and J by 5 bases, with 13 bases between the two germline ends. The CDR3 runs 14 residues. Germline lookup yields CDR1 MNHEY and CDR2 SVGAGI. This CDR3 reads CASRMTGGNEKLFF. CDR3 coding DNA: TGTGCCAGCAGGATGACGGGAGGAAATGAAAAACTGTTTTTT.

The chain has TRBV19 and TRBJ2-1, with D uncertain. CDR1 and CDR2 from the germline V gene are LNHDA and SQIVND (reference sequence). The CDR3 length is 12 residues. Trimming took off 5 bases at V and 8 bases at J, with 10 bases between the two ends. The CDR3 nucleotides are TGTGCCAGTAGTGGGCGAGCCTATGAGCAGTTCTTC. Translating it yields CASSGRAYEQFF.

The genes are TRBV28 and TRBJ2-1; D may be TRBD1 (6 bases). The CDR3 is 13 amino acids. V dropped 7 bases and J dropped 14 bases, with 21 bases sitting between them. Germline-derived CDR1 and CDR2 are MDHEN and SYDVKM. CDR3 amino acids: CASKNTFGDTEFF. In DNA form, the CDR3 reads TGTGCCAGCAAAAATACCTTTGGGGACACAGAGTTCTTC. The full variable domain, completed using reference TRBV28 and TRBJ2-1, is DVKVTQSSRYLVKRTGEKVFLECVQDMDHENMFWYRQDPGLGLRLIYFSYDVKMKEKGDIPEGYSVSREKKERFSLILESASTNQTSMYLCASKNTFGDTEFFGPGTRLTVL.

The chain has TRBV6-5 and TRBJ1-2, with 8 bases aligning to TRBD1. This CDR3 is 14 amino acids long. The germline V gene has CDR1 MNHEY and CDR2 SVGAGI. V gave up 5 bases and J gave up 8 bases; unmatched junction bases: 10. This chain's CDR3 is CASSALDRAGGYTF. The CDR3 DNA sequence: TGTGCCAGCAGTGCCCTGGACAGGGCTGGGGGCTACACCTTC.

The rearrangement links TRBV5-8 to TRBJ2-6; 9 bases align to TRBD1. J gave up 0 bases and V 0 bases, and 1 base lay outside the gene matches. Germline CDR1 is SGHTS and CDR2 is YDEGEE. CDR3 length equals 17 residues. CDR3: CASSLGTGVSGANVLTF. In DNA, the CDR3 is TGTGCCAGCAGCTTGGGGACAGGGGTCTCTGGGGCCAACGTCCTGACTTTC.

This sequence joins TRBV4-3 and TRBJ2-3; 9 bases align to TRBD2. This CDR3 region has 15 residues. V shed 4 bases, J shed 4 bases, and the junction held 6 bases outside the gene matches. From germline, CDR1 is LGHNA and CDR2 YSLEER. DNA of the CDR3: TGCGCCAGCAGCCTGGGCGCGGGAGGGGCAGATACGCAGTATTTT. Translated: CASSLGAGGADTQYF.

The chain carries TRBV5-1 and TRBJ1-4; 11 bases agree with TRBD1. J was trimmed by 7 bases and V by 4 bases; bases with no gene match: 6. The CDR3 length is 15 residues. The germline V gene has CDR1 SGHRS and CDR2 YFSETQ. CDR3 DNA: TGCGCCAGCAGCGTAACCGGGACAGGGGGTGAAAAACTGTTTTTT. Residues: CASSVTGTGGEKLFF.

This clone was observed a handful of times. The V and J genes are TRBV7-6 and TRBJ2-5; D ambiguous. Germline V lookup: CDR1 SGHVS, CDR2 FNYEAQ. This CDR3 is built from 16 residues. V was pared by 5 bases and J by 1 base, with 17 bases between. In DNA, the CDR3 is TGTGCCAGCAGCCCGTCGGTTCGGACGGCCCAAGAGACCCAGTACTTC. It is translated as CASSPSVRTAQETQYF.

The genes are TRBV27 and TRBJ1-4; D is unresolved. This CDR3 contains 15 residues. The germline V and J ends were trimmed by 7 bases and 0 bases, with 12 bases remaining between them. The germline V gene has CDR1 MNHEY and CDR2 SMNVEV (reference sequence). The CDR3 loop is CASKSYGTTNEKLFF. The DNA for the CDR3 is TGTGCCAGCAAGTCATACGGGACAACTAATGAAAAACTGTTTTTT.

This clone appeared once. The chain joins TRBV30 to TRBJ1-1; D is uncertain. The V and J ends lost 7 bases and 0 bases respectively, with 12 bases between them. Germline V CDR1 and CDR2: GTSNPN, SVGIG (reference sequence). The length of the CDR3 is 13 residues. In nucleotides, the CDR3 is TGTGCCTCCCTGCGGACCGTGAACACTGAAGCTTTCTTT. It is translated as CASLRTVNTEAFF. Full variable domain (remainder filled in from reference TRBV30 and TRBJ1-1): SQTIHQWPATLVQPVGSPLSLECTVEGTSNPNLYWYRQAAGRGLQLLFYSVGIGQISSEVPQNLSASRPQDRQFILSSKKLLLSDSGFYLCASLRTVNTEAFFGQGTRLTVV.

The chain's CDR3 is CASRGDRFSNQPQHF. In DNA form, the CDR3 reads TGTGCCAGCAGGGGAGACAGGTTTAGCAATCAGCCCCAGCATTTT. The V call is TRBV2, the J call TRBJ1-5; weak D call: TRBD1 (6 bases). This CDR3 has 15 residues. The germline V gene has CDR1 SNHLY and CDR2 FYNNEI. The V end was cut by 6 bases, the J end by 0 bases, with 12 bases between.

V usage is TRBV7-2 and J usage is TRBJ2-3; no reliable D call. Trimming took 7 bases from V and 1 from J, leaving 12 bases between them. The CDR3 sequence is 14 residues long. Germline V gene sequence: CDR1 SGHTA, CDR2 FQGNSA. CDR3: CASNPGRRTDTQYF. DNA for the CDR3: TGTGCCAGCAACCCCGGACGGCGCACAGATACGCAGTATTTT.

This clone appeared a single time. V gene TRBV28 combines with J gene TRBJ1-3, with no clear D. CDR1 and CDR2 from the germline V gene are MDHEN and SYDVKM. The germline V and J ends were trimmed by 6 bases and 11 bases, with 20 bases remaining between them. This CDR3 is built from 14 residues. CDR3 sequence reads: CASSPFPGRNAIYF. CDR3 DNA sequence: TGTGCCAGCAGCCCCTTCCCCGGTAGGAACGCCATATATTTT.

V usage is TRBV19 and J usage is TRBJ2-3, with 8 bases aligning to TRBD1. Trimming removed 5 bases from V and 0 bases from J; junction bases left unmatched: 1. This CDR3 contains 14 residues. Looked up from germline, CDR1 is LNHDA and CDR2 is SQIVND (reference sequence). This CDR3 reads CASSDRGSTDTQYF. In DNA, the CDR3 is TGTGCCAGTAGTGACAGGGGAAGCACAGATACGCAGTATTTT. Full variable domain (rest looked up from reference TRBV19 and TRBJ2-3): DGGITQSPKYLFRKEGQNVTLSCEQNLNHDAMYWYRQDPGQGLRLIYYSQIVNDFQKGDIAEGYSVSREKKESFPLTVTSAQKNPTAFYLCASSDRGSTDTQYFGPGTRLTVL.